The present T cell receptor (beta chain) was sequenced within a study of beta chain features in type 1 diabetes. Study at large: Healthy donors and patients showed comparable age, gender and cell yields.

Germline V gene data show CDR1 as SGDLS and CDR2 as YYNGEE. CDR3 length equals 15 residues. V lost 0 bases, J lost 5 bases, and 7 bases stayed unmatched. Findings and caveats of the study: In all four CD4+ subsets, TCRB CDR3 length was significantly, moderately reduced in type 1 diabetes. The influence of HLA type on TCRB rearrangement stayed undetermined.

Expressed TCRB transcripts were sequenced, since all the RNA that had been isolated was reverse transcribed. The table came from immunoSEQ multiplex PCR; TCRdb's copy has only in-frame clones and leaves some out. The sample holds under 300,000 clones; about 15% are singletons and the top ten take roughly 0.02%. In regard to this clone: Antigen specificity is unknown.

The source is a young man with type 1 diabetes. The V gene is TRBV9, the J gene TRBJ2-5; TRBD1 matches at 7 bases. Sequenced input: naive CD4+ T cells from blood. Here the CDR3 reads CASSVEGAGWETQYF. CDR3 in DNA: TGTGCCAGCAGCGTAGAGGGGGCCGGTTGGGAGACCCAGTACTTC.